One sample yielded the 18 T cell receptor beta chains listed below, sequenced in a study of graft-versus-host responses after intestinal transplantation. To release intraepithelial and lamina propria lymphocytes, the graft tissue was processed. Clones were sequenced by immunoSEQ multiplex PCR, and TCRdb holds only the in-frame ones, with some missing. The sample has more than 13,000 clones; 67% are singletons. This material consisted of ileum tissue, taken roughly 720 days after intestinal transplantation. These receptors were collected from a human patient who received an intestinal transplant, so some T cells may come from the graft donor.

The V and J genes are TRBV19 and TRBJ2-5, with D possibly being TRBD2 (6 bases). The CDR3 spans 16 residues. Per the germline V gene, CDR1 is LNHDA and CDR2 is SQIVND (reference sequence). V was clipped by 8 bases and J by 4 bases, with 23 bases between them. The chain's CDR3 is CASWKFRDGGTETQYF. The CDR3 DNA follows: TGTGCCAGTTGGAAATTCCGGGACGGGGGTACAGAGACCCAGTACTTC. Supplemented by reference TRBV19 and TRBJ2-5, the full variable domain reads DGGITQSPKYLFRKEGQNVTLSCEQNLNHDAMYWYRQDPGQGLRLIYYSQIVNDFQKGDIAEGYSVSREKKESFPLTVTSAQKNPTAFYLCASWKFRDGGTETQYFGPGTRLLVL.

The rearrangement joins TRBV4-3 to TRBJ1-2, with D tentatively TRBD1 (6 bases). V was shortened by 0 bases and J by 9 bases, with 11 bases between the two germline ends. The CDR3 runs 13 residues. CDR1 is LGHNA and CDR2 is YSLEER in the germline V gene. Written as DNA, the CDR3 is TGCGCCAGCAGCCAAGATCGGGGACATTGCTACACCTTC. This codes for CASSQDRGHCYTF.

The chain joins TRBV7-2 to TRBJ2-5; 9 bases are shared with TRBD1. The J call may be wrong; the DNA end is better matched by TRBJ2-7. The CDR3 is 14 amino acids. Germline CDR1 reads SGHTA; CDR2 reads FQGNSA. This CDR3 is CASSLDRGQYEQYF. CDR3 bases: TGTGCCAGCAGCTTAGACAGGGGGCAATACGAGCAGTACTTC.

The V and J genes are TRBV19 and TRBJ1-1; TRBD1 might be the D (6 bases). The V end lost 1 base, the J end lost 8 bases, and 11 bases lay between the germline ends. The CDR3 is made up of 13 amino acids. The V gene's germline CDR1 is LNHDA and CDR2 SQIVND (reference sequence). This CDR3 reads CASSIVSGTEAFF. CDR3 DNA: TGTGCCAGTAGTATAGTTTCCGGGACAGAAGCTTTCTTT.

This clone was observed a handful of times. One end of the junction does not line up with germline, which may come from a read error. The J gene is TRBJ1-4, the V gene TRBV19, with 9 bases aligning to TRBD1. The CDR3 contains 14 residues. Germline V gives CDR1 LNHDA, CDR2 SQIVND (reference sequence). The CDR3 loop is CASSAGQGRERLFF. In DNA form, the CDR3 reads TGTGCCAGTAGCGCGGGACAGGGCCGCGAAAGACTGTTTTTT.

The J gene is TRBJ2-1, the V gene TRBV5-1; TRBD1 agrees at 10 bases. This CDR3 has 17 residues. Germline trimming cut 2 bases from V and 0 bases from J; bases unmatched to any gene: 5. Germline V lookup: CDR1 SGHRS, CDR2 YFSETQ. Here the CDR3 reads CASSLRTGGSSYNEQFF. The CDR3 DNA follows: TGCGCCAGCAGCTTAAGGACAGGGGGGAGCTCCTACAATGAGCAGTTCTTC.

The V gene is TRBV18, the J gene TRBJ2-7, with D perhaps matching TRBD2 (6 bases). Per the germline V gene, CDR1 is KGHSH and CDR2 is LQKENI. The CDR3 runs to 14 residues. V was shortened by 4 bases and J by 7 bases, with 17 bases between the two germline ends. Written as DNA, the CDR3 is TGTGCCAGCTCACAAACTAGCAGCTTACGAGAGCAGTACTTC. This codes for CASSQTSSLREQYF. The full variable domain, completed using reference TRBV18 and TRBJ2-7, is NAGVMQNPRHLVRRRGQEARLRCSPMKGHSHVYWYRQLPEEGLKFMVYLQKENIIDESGMPKERFSAEFPKEGPSILRIQQVVRGDSAAYFCASSQTSSLREQYFGPGTRLTVT.

V and J are TRBV5-6 and TRBJ1-2, with D possibly being TRBD1 (5 bases). V lost 2 bases and J lost 5, with 7 bases in between. This CDR3 contains 12 residues. Germline values: CDR1 SGHDT, CDR2 YYEEEE. This CDR3 reads CASSFRGYGYTF. The CDR3 DNA sequence: TGTGCCAGCAGCTTTAGGGGTTATGGCTACACCTTC.

The chain has TRBV5-4 and TRBJ2-6; no clear D. Germline-derived CDR1 and CDR2 are SGHNT and YYREEE (reference sequence). This CDR3 has 17 residues. Trimming stripped 3 bases from V and 4 bases from J, with 17 bases between. CDR3 residues: CASSYLDSPPGANVLTF. The DNA of the CDR3 is TGTGCCAGCAGCTACCTCGACTCTCCCCCCGGGGCCAACGTCCTGACTTTC.

This chain connects TRBV7-9 to TRBJ2-2, with 10 bases matching TRBD1. CDR3 size: 15 residues. The J segment lost 6 bases and the V segment lost 2 bases, leaving 3 bases of the junction unmatched. Germline CDR1 and CDR2: SEHNR and FQNEAQ (reference sequence). CDR3 amino acids: CASSLPGQGAGELFF. The CDR3 region has the DNA TGTGCCAGCAGCTTACCCGGACAGGGGGCCGGGGAGCTGTTTTTT. Looking up the rest from reference TRBV7-9 and TRBJ2-2 gives the full variable domain: DTGVSQNPRHKITKRGQNVTFRCDPISEHNRLYWYRQTLGQGPEFLTYFQNEAQLEKSRLLSDRFSAERPKGSFSTLEIQRTEQGDSAMYLCASSLPGQGAGELFFGEGSRLTVL.

This clone was found a few times. CDR3 DNA sequence: TGTGCCAGCAGTCCATCATTTGCGTCCGGGGAGCTGTTTTTT. It codes for CASSPSFASGELFF. V usage is TRBV27 and J usage is TRBJ2-2; D is undetermined. The CDR3 sequence is 14 residues long. Germline V gene lookup returns CDR1 MNHEY and CDR2 SMNVEV (reference sequence). Trimming pared 5 bases from V and 6 bases from J, leaving 13 bases between.

The table lists this clone with a count of one. The J gene is TRBJ1-1, the V gene TRBV5-1; 8 positions match TRBD1. CDR1 SGHRS and CDR2 YFSETQ come from the germline V gene. CDR3 length: 15 amino acids. J lost 1 base, V lost 4 bases, and 6 bases had no gene match. CDR3 amino acids: CASSPRTGSNTEAFF. The CDR3 DNA is TGCGCCAGCAGCCCGCGGACAGGGTCGAACACTGAAGCTTTCTTT.

J is TRBJ1-1 and V is TRBV5-4, with D hard to call. CDR1 is SGHNT, CDR2 YYREEE, per germline (reference sequence). The CDR3 length is 15 residues. V was clipped by 2 bases and J by 4 bases, with 15 bases between them. CDR3 region: CASSFDFYGGTEAFF. CDR3 in DNA: TGTGCCAGCAGCTTTGACTTTTATGGCGGCACTGAAGCTTTCTTT.

The V gene is TRBV7-2, the J gene TRBJ2-1; 11 bases align to TRBD2. V was pared by 5 bases and J by 7 bases, with 16 bases of the junction left unmatched. Germline lookup yields CDR1 SGHTA and CDR2 FQGNSA. The CDR3 sequence is 18 residues long. The CDR3 region has the DNA TGTGCCAGCAGCGACCAGCGCCGGAGACTAGCGGGGTGGAATGAGCAGTTCTTC. Protein sequence: CASSDQRRRLAGWNEQFF.

This chain links TRBV30 with TRBJ2-7; tentatively, D is TRBD1 (5 bases). The CDR3 is 14 residues long. The germline V and J ends were trimmed by 0 bases and 0 bases, with 9 bases remaining between them. From germline, CDR1 is GTSNPN and CDR2 SVGIG (reference sequence). The CDR3 loop is CAWSVGVGSYEQYF. The CDR3 DNA is TGTGCCTGGAGTGTAGGGGTTGGCTCCTACGAGCAGTACTTC.

The chain uses TRBV19 and TRBJ2-4; 10 bases line up with TRBD1. The germline CDR1 and CDR2 sequences are LNHDA and SQIVND (reference sequence). The V and J ends lost 4 bases and 1 base, in that order; junction bases with no gene match: 7. The CDR3 is made up of 17 amino acids. The CDR3 here is CASSTPGQGVAKNIQYF. The CDR3 nucleotides are TGTGCCAGTAGTACCCCCGGACAGGGGGTTGCCAAAAACATTCAGTACTTC.

V and J are TRBV7-2 and TRBJ2-7; D is possibly TRBD2 (5 bases). This CDR3 comprises 15 residues. Germline V gene sequence: CDR1 SGHTA, CDR2 FQGNSA. Trimming pared 0 bases from V and 2 bases from J, leaving 11 bases between. CDR3 sequence: CASSLAAGVPYEQYF. The CDR3 bases are TGTGCCAGCAGCTTAGCTGCGGGCGTTCCCTACGAGCAGTACTTC. Using reference TRBV7-2 and TRBJ2-7 for the parts outside the CDR3, the full variable domain is GAGVSQSPSNKVTEKGKDVELRCDPISGHTALYWYRQSLGQGLEFLIYFQGNSAPDKSGLPSDRFSAERTGGSVSTLTIQRTQQEDSAVYLCASSLAAGVPYEQYFGPGTRLTVT.

The chain uses TRBV7-2 and TRBJ1-4, with D perhaps matching TRBD1 (6 bases). Germline loops: CDR1 SGHTA, CDR2 FQGNSA. The CDR3 covers 15 residues. V dropped 2 bases and J dropped 8 bases, with 15 bases sitting between them. CDR3 sequence: CASSLFQGIREKLFF. The CDR3 DNA is TGTGCCAGCAGCTTATTCCAGGGGATTCGGGAAAAACTGTTTTTT.